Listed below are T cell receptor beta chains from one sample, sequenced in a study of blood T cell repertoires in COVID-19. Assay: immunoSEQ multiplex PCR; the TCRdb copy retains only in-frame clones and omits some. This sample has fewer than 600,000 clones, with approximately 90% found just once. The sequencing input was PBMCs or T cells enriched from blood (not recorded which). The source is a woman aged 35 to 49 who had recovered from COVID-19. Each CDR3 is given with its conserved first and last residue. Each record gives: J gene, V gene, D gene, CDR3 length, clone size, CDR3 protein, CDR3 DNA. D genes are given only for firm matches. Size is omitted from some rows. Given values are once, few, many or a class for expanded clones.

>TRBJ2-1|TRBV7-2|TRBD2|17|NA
CASSPGLSAGAVYEQFF
TGTGCCAGCAGCCCCGGCCTGTCCGCGGGAGCTGTATATGAGCAGTTCTTC
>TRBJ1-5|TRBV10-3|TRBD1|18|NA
CAIRSHGTGPYSNQPQHF
TGTGCCATCAGATCTCACGGGACAGGACCATATAGCAATCAGCCCCAGCATTTT
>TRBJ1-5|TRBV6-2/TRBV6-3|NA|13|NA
CASSPGMGQPQHF
TGTGCCAGCAGCCCCGGGATGGGACAGCCCCAGCATTTT
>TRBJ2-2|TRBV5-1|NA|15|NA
CASAASKGDTGELFF
TGCGCCAGCGCTGCGAGCAAGGGAGACACCGGGGAGCTGTTTTTT
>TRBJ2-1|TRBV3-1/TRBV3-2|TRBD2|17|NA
CASSQMTSGVAYNEQFF
TGTGCCAGCAGCCAAATGACTAGCGGGGTAGCCTACAATGAGCAGTTCTTC
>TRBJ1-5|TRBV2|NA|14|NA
CASSEATRNQPQHF
TGTGCCAGCAGTGAAGCGACACGCAATCAGCCCCAGCATTTT
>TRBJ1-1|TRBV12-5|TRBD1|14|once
CASGPTGGQIEAFF
TGTGCTAGTGGTCCTACAGGGGGCCAGATTGAAGCTTTCTTT
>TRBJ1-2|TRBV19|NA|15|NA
CASTANRATNYGYTF
TGTGCCAGTACCGCCAACAGAGCCACTAACTATGGCTACACCTTC
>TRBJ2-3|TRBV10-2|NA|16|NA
CASSVGRGSRTDTQYF
TGCGCCAGCAGTGTGGGGCGGGGCTCACGCACAGATACGCAGTATTTT
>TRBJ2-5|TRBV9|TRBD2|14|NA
CASSVAAGEETQYF
TGTGCCAGCAGCGTAGCAGCGGGAGAAGAGACCCAGTACTTC
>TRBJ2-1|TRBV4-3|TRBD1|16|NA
CASSQEWTGAYNEQFF
TGCGCCAGCAGCCAAGAATGGACAGGGGCCTACAATGAGCAGTTCTTC
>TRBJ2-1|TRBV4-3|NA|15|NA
CASSQNTSPYNEQFF
TGCGCCAGCAGCCAAAACACATCCCCCTACAATGAGCAGTTCTTC
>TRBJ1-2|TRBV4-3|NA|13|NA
CASSQDRQARYTF
TGCGCCAGCAGCCAAGATCGGCAGGCGCGTTACACCTTC
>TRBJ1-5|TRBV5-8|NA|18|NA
CASSSPGLLSYSNQPQHF
TGTGCCAGCAGCTCGCCGGGACTGCTCTCCTATAGCAATCAGCCCCAGCATTTT
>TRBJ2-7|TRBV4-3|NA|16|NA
CASSQGIARSSYEQYF
TGCGCCAGCAGCCAAGGTATAGCGAGGAGCTCCTACGAGCAGTACTTC
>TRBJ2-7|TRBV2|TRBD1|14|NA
CASRTGTGDYEQYF
TGTGCCAGCCGTACCGGGACAGGGGATTACGAGCAGTACTTC
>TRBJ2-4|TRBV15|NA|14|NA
CATSRRESKNIQYF
TGTGCCACCAGCAGAAGGGAGTCCAAAAACATTCAGTACTTC
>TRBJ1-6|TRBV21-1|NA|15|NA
CASPGQNSYNSPLHF
TGTGCCAGCCCCGGACAGAACTCCTATAATTCACCCCTCCACTTT
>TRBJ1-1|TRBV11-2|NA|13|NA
CASSFTGRTEAFF
TGTGCCAGCAGCTTCACCGGGAGGACTGAAGCTTTCTTT
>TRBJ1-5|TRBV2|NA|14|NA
CASSERTENQPQHF
TGTGCCAGCAGTGAAAGGACAGAAAATCAGCCCCAGCATTTT
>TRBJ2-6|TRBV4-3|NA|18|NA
CASSQNPDTHSGANVLTF
TGCGCCAGCAGCCAAAATCCGGACACCCACTCTGGGGCCAACGTCCTGACTTTC
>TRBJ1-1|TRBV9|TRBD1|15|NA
CASSVADRLGTEAFF
TGTGCCAGCAGCGTAGCGGACAGGCTGGGGACTGAAGCTTTCTTT
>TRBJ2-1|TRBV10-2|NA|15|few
CASRLRDWTYNEQFF
TGCGCCAGCAGACTCCGGGACTGGACCTACAATGAGCAGTTCTTC
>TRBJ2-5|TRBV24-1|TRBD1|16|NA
CATSASRTGSRETQYF
TGTGCCACCAGTGCCTCAAGGACAGGGTCCAGGGAGACCCAGTACTTC
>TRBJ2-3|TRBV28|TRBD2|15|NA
CASSHQAGVPDTQYF
TGTGCCAGCAGTCATCAAGCGGGAGTTCCAGATACGCAGTATTTT
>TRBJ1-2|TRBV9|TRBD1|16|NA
CASSPRGGGQAYGYTF
TGTGCCAGCAGCCCGAGAGGGGGGGGACAGGCCTATGGCTACACCTTC
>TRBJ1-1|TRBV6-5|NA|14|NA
CASSWIRVSTEAFF
TGTGCCAGCAGTTGGATCAGGGTGAGCACTGAAGCTTTCTTT
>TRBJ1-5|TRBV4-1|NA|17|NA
CASSQGLAQVLSAPQHF
TGCGCCAGCAGCCAAGGCCTCGCACAGGTACTGTCCGCGCCCCAGCATTTT